These 15 T cell receptor beta chains were sequenced from one sample in a study of cytomegalovirus exposure and HLA in healthy donors. Profiled with immunoSEQ multiplex PCR; TCRdb holds only in-frame clones, not every one. The sample shows approximately 50,000 clones, approximately 85% of them seen only once. The sequencing input was PBMCs. These receptors were taken from a woman aged 30 to 39 in good health and CMV-seronegative.

The rearrangement uses TRBV11-2 and TRBJ1-1; 9 nucleotides agree with TRBD1. The CDR3 is 15 amino acids. Germline CDR1 SGHAT, CDR2 FQNNGV. The V gene end was trimmed by 3 bases and the J gene end by 5 bases; junction bases not matched to a gene: 7. The CDR3 loop reads CASSFPDRGSTEAFF. For the CDR3, the DNA is TGTGCCAGCAGCTTCCCGGACAGGGGATCGACTGAAGCTTTCTTT. The complete variable domain, with remaining parts taken from reference TRBV11-2 and TRBJ1-1, reads EAGVAQSPRYKIIEKRQSVAFWCNPISGHATLYWYQQILGQGPKLLIQFQNNGVVDDSQLPKDRFSAERLKGVDSTLKIQPAKLEDSAVYLCASSFPDRGSTEAFFGQGTRLTVV.

V and J are TRBV7-9 and TRBJ1-2, with D maybe TRBD1 (5 bases). CDR1 and CDR2 (germline): SEHNR, FQNEAQ (reference sequence). There are 14 residues in the CDR3. The V and J ends lost 5 bases and 0 bases respectively, with 10 bases between them. This CDR3 is CASSHRNANYGYTF. The CDR3 DNA is TGTGCCAGCAGCCACAGGAATGCTAACTATGGCTACACCTTC. Based on the CDR3 plus reference TRBV7-9 and TRBJ1-2, the full variable domain is DTGVSQNPRHKITKRGQNVTFRCDPISEHNRLYWYRQTLGQGPEFLTYFQNEAQLEKSRLLSDRFSAERPKGSFSTLEIQRTEQGDSAMYLCASSHRNANYGYTFGSGTRLTVV.

The chain uses TRBV27 and TRBJ1-5; maybe TRBD1 (5 bases). The germline V and J ends were trimmed by 7 bases and 0 bases, with 19 bases remaining between them. This CDR3 spans 17 amino acids. Looked up from germline, CDR1 is MNHEY and CDR2 is SMNVEV (reference sequence). This CDR3 is CASKQGQGRYSNQPQHF. The CDR3 bases are TGTGCCAGCAAGCAAGGGCAGGGCCGTTATAGCAATCAGCCCCAGCATTTT.

The V call is TRBV30, the J call TRBJ1-2, with 8 bases that match TRBD1. The J segment lost 7 bases and the V segment lost 5 bases, leaving 9 bases of the junction unmatched. Germline lookup yields CDR1 GTSNPN and CDR2 SVGIG (reference sequence). The CDR3 is made up of 13 amino acids. The CDR3 DNA reads as TGTGCCTGGGGGATGCGGACAGGGAGTGGCTACACCTTC. Residues: CAWGMRTGSGYTF.

The CDR3 sequence: CASSLPGDGETQYF. In DNA, the CDR3 is TGTGCCAGCAGCTTACCGGGAGATGGAGAGACCCAGTACTTC. The chain has TRBV13 and TRBJ2-5, with D possibly being TRBD2 (6 bases). This CDR3 contains 14 residues. Germline V gene lookup returns CDR1 PRHDT and CDR2 FYEKMQ (reference sequence). The ends were cut back, 2 bases at V and 4 bases at J, with 11 bases in the middle.

The chain joins TRBV5-5 to TRBJ1-1; D is unclear. In germline, CDR1 is SGHKS, CDR2 YYEKEE (reference sequence). CDR3 length: 13 residues. Trimming took off 0 bases at V and 11 bases at J, with 14 bases between the two ends. The CDR3 coding sequence is TGTGCCAGCAGCTTGGCCGTCGGGGAGGTGGCTTTCTTT. Its protein is CASSLAVGEVAFF.

The CDR3 DNA is TGCGCCAGCAGCAGTGGCCGGTGGACTAGCGGGAGGCCTCAAGAGACCCAGTACTTC. As protein: CASSSGRWTSGRPQETQYF. V gene TRBV5-1 combines with J gene TRBJ2-5; 14 bases align to TRBD2. CDR1 and CDR2 from the germline V gene are SGHRS and YFSETQ. V was clipped by 4 bases and J by 2 bases; unmatched bases: 13. The CDR3 sequence is 19 residues long.

V is TRBV6-6 and J is TRBJ1-5, with a possible D match to TRBD1 (6 bases). Germline V gene lookup returns CDR1 MNHNY and CDR2 SVGAGI (reference sequence). CDR3 length: 14 amino acids. Trimming stripped 7 bases from V and 2 bases from J, with 12 bases between. The CDR3 coding sequence is TGTGCCAGCATGGGGGGGCTTGGCAATCAGCCCCAGCATTTT. Its protein product is CASMGGLGNQPQHF.

This rearrangement joins TRBV6-1 to TRBJ2-1, with D possibly being TRBD2 (6 bases). Germline CDR1 and CDR2: MNHNS and SASEGT. V shed 8 bases and J shed 3 bases, with 17 bases lying between them. This CDR3 is built from 15 residues. For the CDR3, the DNA is TGTGCCAGCCCGCCTCCCGGGACTGACTACAATGAGCAGTTCTTC. It yields the protein CASPPPGTDYNEQFF.

This clone was seen just once. For the CDR3, the DNA is TGTGCCAGCAGTCCGCCGGGACAGGGGACAGATACGCAGTATTTT. The encoded protein is CASSPPGQGTDTQYF. The V call is TRBV28, the J call TRBJ2-3; 10 bases are shared with TRBD1. The trim removed 5 bases at V and 3 bases at J, leaving 5 bases unmatched. Looked up from germline, CDR1 is MDHEN and CDR2 is SYDVKM. The CDR3 spans 15 residues.

The rearrangement uses TRBV15 and TRBJ2-7; TRBD1 matches 11 bases. CDR1 and CDR2 from the germline V gene are LNHNV and YYDKDF (reference sequence). After removal of 4 bases from V and 4 bases from J, the junction contained 6 bases not matched to a gene. This CDR3 has 15 residues. CDR3 DNA: TGTGCCACCAGCAAACCGGGACAGGGGGTTTACGAGCAGTACTTC. Its protein product is CATSKPGQGVYEQYF.

This chain uses TRBV19 with TRBJ2-5; 10 bases are shared with TRBD1. Germline values: CDR1 LNHDA, CDR2 SQIVND (reference sequence). J was trimmed by 5 bases and V by 5 bases; bases with no gene match: 5. This CDR3 has 14 residues. For the CDR3, the DNA is TGTGCCAGTAGTCGACAGGGGGCCGGGGAGACCCAGTACTTC. Translation: CASSRQGAGETQYF.

The rearrangement links TRBV28 to TRBJ1-5, with unresolved D. The CDR3 is 13 amino acids. CDR1 is MDHEN and CDR2 is SYDVKM in the germline V gene. V lost 8 bases and J 2 bases, leaving 10 bases between the germline ends. DNA of the CDR3: TGTGCCAGCCTCGGTGGAGGCAATCAGCCCCAGCATTTT. Translated, it gives CASLGGGNQPQHF.

The rearrangement links TRBV5-1 to TRBJ2-1, with unresolved D. The CDR3 consists of 13 residues. CDR1 is SGHRS and CDR2 is YFSETQ in the germline V gene. V lost 4 bases and J 12 bases, leaving 17 bases between the germline ends. The CDR3 here is CASSVSEVDSQFF. CDR3 nucleotides: TGCGCCAGCAGCGTATCTGAGGTTGATTCGCAGTTCTTC.

The genes are TRBV7-9 and TRBJ1-4; 7 nucleotides agree with TRBD1. The CDR3 totals 14 residues. J gave up 8 bases and V 6 bases, and 9 bases lay outside the gene matches. The germline CDR1 and CDR2 sequences are SEHNR and FQNEAQ (reference sequence). The CDR3: CASSPDRLAEKLFF. CDR3 coding DNA: TGTGCCAGCAGTCCGGACAGGTTGGCCGAAAAACTGTTTTTT.